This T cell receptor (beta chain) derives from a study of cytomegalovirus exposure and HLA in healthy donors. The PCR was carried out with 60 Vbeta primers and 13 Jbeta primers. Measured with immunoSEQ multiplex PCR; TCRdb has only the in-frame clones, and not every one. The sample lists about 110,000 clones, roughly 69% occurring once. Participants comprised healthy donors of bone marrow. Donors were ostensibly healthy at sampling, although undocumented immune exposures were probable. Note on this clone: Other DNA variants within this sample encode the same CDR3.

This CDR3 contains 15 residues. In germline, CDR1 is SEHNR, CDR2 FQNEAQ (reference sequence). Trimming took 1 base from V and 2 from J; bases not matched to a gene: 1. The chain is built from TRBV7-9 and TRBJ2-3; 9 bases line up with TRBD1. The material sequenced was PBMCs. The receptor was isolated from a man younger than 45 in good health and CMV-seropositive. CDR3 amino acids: CASSLGDRVTDTQYF. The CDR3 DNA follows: TGTGCCAGCAGCTTAGGGGACAGGGTCACAGATACGCAGTATTTT.